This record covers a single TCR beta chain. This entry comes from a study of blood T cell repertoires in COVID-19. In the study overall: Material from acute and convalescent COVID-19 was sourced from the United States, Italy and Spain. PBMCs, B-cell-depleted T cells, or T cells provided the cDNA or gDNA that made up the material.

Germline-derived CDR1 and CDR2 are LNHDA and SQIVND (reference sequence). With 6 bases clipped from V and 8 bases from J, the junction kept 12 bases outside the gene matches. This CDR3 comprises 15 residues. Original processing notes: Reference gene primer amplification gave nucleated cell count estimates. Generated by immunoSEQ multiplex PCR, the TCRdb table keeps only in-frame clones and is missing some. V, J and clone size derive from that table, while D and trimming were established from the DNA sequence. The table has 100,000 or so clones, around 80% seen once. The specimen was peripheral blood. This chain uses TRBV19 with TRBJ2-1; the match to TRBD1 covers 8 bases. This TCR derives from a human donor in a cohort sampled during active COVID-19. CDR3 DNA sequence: TGTGCCAGTAGGTGGGGGACGACAGGGGCGGATGAGCAGTTCTTC. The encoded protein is CASRWGTTGADEQFF.